This T cell receptor (beta chain) was identified during a study of glioma-infiltrating T cells after dendritic cell vaccination. Study findings and constraints: Survival was not directly related to TCR clonality in these patients.

Assay used: immunoSEQ multiplex PCR; TCRdb lists only in-frame clones, some missing. The sample lists 85,000 to 95,000 clones; 70% to 90% were seen once. The CDR3 is 14 residues long. CDR1 is MNHEY and CDR2 is SVGAGI in the germline V gene. The V and J ends lost 5 bases and 2 bases respectively, with 13 bases between them. As regards this clone: The antigen remains undetermined.

The material was blood, obtained before dendritic cell vaccination. The receptor's source is a human donor with glioblastoma. V is TRBV6-5 and J is TRBJ2-7, with a possible D match to TRBD1 (5 bases). CDR3 sequence: CASSRQLTAYEQYF. CDR3 sequence (DNA): TGTGCCAGCAGTCGACAGCTTACGGCCTACGAGCAGTACTTC.